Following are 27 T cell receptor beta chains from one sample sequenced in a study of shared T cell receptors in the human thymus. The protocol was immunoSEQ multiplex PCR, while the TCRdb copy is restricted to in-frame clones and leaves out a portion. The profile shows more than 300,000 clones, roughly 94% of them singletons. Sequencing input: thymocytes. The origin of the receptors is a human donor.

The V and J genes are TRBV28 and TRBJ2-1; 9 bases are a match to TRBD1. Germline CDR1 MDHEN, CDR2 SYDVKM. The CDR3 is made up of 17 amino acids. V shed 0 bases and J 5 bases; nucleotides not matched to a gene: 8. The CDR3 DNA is TGTGCCAGCAGTTTATGGGCGCGGGACAGGGCAAACAATGAGCAGTTCTTC. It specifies CASSLWARDRANNEQFF.

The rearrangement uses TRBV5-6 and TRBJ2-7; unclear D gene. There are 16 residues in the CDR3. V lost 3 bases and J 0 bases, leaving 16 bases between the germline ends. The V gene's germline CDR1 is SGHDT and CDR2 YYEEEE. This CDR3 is CASSSLGRPSSYEQYF. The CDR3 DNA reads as TGTGCCAGCAGCTCCCTAGGCCGTCCCAGCTCCTACGAGCAGTACTTC.

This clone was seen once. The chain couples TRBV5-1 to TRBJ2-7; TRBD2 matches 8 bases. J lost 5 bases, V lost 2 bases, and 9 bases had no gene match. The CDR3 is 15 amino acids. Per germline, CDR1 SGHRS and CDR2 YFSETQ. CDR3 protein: CASSLSSGSSHEQYF. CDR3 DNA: TGCGCCAGCAGCTTATCGAGCGGGAGTTCCCACGAGCAGTACTTC.

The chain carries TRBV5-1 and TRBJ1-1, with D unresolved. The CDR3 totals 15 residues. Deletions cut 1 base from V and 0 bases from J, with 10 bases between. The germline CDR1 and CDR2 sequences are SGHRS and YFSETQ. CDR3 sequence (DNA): TGCGCCAGCAGCTTGACTTTGTCGGTGAACACTGAAGCTTTCTTT. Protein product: CASSLTLSVNTEAFF.

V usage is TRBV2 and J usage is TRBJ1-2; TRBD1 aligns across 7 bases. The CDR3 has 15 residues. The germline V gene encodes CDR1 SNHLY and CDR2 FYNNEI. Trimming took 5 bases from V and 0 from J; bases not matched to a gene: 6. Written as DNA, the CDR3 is TGTGCCAGCAGTTGGGACAGCGCCCCTAACTATGGCTACACCTTC. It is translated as CASSWDSAPNYGYTF.

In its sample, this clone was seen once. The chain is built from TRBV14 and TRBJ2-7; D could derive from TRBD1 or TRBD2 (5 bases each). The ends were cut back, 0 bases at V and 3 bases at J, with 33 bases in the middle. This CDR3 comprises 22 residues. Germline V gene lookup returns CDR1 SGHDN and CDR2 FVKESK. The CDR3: CASSQERSQLQGDPIELYEQYF. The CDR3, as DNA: TGTGCCAGCAGCCAAGAAAGATCGCAGCTCCAAGGGGACCCCATAGAACTCTACGAGCAGTACTTC.

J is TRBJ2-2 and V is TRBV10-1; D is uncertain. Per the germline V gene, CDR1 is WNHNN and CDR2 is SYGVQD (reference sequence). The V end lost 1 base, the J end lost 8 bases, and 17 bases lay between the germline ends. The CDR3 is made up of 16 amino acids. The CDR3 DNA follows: TGCGCCAGCAGTGAGTTGACTCAGCCGAGACGTGGGGAGCTGTTTTTT. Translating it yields CASSELTQPRRGELFF.

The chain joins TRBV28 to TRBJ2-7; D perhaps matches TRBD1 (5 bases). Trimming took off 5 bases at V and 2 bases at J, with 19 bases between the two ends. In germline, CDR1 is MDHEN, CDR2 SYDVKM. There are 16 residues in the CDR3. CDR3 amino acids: CASSLSWGRGPYEQYF. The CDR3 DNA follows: TGTGCCAGCAGTCTTAGTTGGGGAAGGGGCCCCTACGAGCAGTACTTC.

CDR3 in DNA: TGTGCCAGCAGCGTAGGTCGGGGGGCCTACTCCTACGAGCAGTACTTC. Its protein product is CASSVGRGAYSYEQYF. V usage is TRBV9 and J usage is TRBJ2-7, with a tentative D call TRBD2 (7 bases). Looked up from germline, CDR1 is SGDLS and CDR2 is YYNGEE. This CDR3 is built from 16 residues. The V gene lost 0 bases and the J gene lost 0 bases, with 13 bases spanning the gap.

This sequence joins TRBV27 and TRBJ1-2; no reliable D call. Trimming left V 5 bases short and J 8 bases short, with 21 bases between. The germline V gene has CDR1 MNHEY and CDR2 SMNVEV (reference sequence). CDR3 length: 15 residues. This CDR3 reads CASSPRARRANGYTF. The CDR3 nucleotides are TGTGCCAGCAGTCCACGGGCCCGAAGGGCCAACGGCTACACCTTC.

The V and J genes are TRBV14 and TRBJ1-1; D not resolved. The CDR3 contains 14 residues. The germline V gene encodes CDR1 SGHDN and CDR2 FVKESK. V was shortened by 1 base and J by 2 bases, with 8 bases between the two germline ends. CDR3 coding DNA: TGTGCCAGCAGCCAAGGCTCAGCCAACACTGAAGCTTTCTTT. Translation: CASSQGSANTEAFF.

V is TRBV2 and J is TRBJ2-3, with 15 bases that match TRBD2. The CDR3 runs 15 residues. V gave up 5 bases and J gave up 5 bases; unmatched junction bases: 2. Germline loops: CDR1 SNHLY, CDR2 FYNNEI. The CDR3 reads CASSRTSGRGDTQYF. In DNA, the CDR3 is TGTGCCAGCAGTCGGACTAGCGGGAGGGGAGATACGCAGTATTTT.

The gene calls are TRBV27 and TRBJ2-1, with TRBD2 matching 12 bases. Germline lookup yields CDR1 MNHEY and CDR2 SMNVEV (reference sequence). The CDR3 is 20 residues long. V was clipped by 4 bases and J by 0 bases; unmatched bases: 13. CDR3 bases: TGTGCCAGCAGTTCTGGCGATGGGACTAGCGGGTCTAGCTCCTACAATGAGCAGTTCTTC. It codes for CASSSGDGTSGSSSYNEQFF.

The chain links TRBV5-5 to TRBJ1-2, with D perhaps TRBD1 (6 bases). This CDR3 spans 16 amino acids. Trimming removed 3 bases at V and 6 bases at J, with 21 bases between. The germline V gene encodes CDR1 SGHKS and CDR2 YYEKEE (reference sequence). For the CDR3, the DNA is TGTGCCAGCAGCTCGTTCTCAGGGGTTTCTAGGAATGGCTACACCTTC. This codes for CASSSFSGVSRNGYTF.

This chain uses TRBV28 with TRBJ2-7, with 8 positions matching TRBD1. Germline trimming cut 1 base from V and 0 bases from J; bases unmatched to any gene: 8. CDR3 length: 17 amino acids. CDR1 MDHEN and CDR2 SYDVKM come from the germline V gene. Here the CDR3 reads CASSLSWTGMPSYEQYF. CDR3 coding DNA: TGTGCCAGCAGTTTATCATGGACAGGGATGCCCTCCTACGAGCAGTACTTC.

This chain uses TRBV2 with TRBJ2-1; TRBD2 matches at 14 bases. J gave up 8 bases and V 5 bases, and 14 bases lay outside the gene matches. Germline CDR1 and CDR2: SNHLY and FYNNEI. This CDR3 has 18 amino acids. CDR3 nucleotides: TGTGCCAGCAGTTTGCTCAGACTAGCGGGAGGGCGTCTAGATGAGCAGTTCTTC. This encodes CASSLLRLAGGRLDEQFF.

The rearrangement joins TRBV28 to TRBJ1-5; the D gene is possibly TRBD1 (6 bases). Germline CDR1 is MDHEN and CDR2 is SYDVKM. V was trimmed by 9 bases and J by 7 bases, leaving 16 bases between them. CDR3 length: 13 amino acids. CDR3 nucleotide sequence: TGTGCCAGTCTGAGGGGGGCAGGACAGCCCCAGCATTTT. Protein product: CASLRGAGQPQHF.

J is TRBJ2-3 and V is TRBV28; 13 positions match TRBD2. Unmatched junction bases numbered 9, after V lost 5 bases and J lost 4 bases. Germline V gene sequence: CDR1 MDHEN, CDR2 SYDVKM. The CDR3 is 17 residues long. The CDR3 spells CASSLPGLAGPADTQYF. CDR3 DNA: TGTGCCAGCAGTCTACCGGGACTAGCGGGACCCGCAGATACGCAGTATTTT. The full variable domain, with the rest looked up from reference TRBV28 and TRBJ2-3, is DVKVTQSSRYLVKRTGEKVFLECVQDMDHENMFWYRQDPGLGLRLIYFSYDVKMKEKGDIPEGYSVSREKKERFSLILESASTNQTSMYLCASSLPGLAGPADTQYFGPGTRLTVL.

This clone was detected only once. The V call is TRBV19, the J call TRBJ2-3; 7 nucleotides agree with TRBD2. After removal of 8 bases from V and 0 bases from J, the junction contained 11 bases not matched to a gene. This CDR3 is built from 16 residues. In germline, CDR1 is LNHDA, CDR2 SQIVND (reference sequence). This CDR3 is CASQNGASGSTDTQYF. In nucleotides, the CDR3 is TGTGCCAGTCAAAATGGGGCTAGCGGCAGCACAGATACGCAGTATTTT.

The CDR3, as DNA: TGCGCCAGCAAATCTAGTGGCACCGGGGAGCTGTTTTTT. Translation gives CASKSSGTGELFF. This sequence joins TRBV5-1 and TRBJ2-2; no clear D. V lost 6 bases to trimming and J lost 4 bases, with 10 bases between them. This CDR3 has 13 residues. Germline V CDR1 and CDR2: SGHRS, YFSETQ.

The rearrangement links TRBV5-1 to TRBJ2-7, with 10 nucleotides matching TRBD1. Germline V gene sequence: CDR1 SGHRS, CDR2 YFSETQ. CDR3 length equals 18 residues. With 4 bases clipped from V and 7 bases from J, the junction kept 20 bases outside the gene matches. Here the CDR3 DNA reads TGCGCCAGCAGCCCACCCGCGGCCCCCGGGACAGGGGTCGGGGAGCAGTACTTC. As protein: CASSPPAAPGTGVGEQYF.

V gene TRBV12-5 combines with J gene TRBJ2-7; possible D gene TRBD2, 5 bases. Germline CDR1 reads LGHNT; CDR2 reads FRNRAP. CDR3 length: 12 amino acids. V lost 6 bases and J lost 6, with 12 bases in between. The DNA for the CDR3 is TGTGCTAGTGGGGGAGACCGCGGCGAGCAGTACTTC. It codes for CASGGDRGEQYF. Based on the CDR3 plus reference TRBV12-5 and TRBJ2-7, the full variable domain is DARVTQTPRHKVTEMGQEVTMRCQPILGHNTVFWYRQTMMQGLELLAYFRNRAPLDDSGMPKDRFSAEMPDATLATLKIQPSEPRDSAVYFCASGGDRGEQYFGPGTRLTVT.

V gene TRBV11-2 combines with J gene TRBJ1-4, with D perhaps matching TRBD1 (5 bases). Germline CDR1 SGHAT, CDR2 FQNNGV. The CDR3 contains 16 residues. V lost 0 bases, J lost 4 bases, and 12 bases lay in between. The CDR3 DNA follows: TGTGCCAGCAGCTTAGATCCGGGACCGATTAATGAAAAACTGTTTTTT. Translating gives CASSLDPGPINEKLFF.

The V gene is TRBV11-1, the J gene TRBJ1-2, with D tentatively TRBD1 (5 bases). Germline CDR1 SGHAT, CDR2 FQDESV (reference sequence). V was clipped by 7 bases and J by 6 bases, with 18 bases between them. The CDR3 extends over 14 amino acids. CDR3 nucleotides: TGTGCCAGCACCCAAGTCGGGGGGATCGATGGCTACACCTTC. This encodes CASTQVGGIDGYTF.

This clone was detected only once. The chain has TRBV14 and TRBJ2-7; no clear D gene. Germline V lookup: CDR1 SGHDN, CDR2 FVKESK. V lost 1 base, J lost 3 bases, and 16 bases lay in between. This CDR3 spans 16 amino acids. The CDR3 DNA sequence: TGTGCCAGCAGCCAAGGTTTGGGCGACCGGTTCTACGAGCAGTACTTC. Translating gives CASSQGLGDRFYEQYF.

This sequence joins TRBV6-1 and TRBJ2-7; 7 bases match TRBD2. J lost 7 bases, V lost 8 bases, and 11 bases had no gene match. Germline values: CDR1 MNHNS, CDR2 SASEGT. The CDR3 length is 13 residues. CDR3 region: CASSGTIYGEQYF. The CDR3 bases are TGTGCCAGCTCTGGGACTATCTATGGGGAGCAGTACTTC.

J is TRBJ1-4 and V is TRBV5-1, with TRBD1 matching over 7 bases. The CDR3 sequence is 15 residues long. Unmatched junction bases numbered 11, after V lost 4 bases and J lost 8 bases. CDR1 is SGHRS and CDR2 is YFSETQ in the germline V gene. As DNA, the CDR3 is TGCGCCAGCAGCGGAACAGGGGCGGTAGGGGAAAAACTGTTTTTT. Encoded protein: CASSGTGAVGEKLFF.